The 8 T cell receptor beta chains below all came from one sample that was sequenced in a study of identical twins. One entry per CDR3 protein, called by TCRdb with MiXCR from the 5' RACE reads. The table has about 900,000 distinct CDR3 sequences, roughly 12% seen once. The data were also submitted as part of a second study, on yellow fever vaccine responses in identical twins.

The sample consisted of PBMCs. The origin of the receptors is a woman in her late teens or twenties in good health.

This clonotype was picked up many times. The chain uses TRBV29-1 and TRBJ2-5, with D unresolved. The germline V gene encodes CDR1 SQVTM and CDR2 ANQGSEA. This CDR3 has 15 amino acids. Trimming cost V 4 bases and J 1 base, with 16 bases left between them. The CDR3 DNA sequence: TGCAGCGTTGTTCCGGGTCCGACGATCCAAGAGACCCAGTACTTC. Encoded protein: CSVVPGPTIQETQYF.

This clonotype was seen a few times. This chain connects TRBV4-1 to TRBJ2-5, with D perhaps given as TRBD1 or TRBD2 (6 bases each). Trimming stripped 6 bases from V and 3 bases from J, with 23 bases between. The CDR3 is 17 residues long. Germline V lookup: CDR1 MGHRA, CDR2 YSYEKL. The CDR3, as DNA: TGCGCCAGCAGACCGATTTGGGGGGCCAGCTTGGAAGAGACCCAGTACTTC. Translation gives CASRPIWGASLEETQYF.

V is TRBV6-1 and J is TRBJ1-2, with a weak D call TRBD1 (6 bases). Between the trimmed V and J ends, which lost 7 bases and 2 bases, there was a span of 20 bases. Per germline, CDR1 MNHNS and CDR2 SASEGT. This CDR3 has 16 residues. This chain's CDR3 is CASIGPDRSGNYGYTF. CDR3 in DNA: TGTGCCAGCATCGGGCCAGACAGGTCGGGAAACTATGGCTACACCTTC.

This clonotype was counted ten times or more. The CDR3 sequence is CASTGGYGYTF. The CDR3 nucleotides read TGTGCCAGCACAGGGGGCTATGGCTACACCTTC. The chain links TRBV7-9 to TRBJ1-2, with 7 nucleotides matching TRBD1. Germline V gene data show CDR1 as SEHNR and CDR2 as FQNEAQ (reference sequence). V gave up 7 bases and J gave up 4 bases; unmatched junction bases: 0. This CDR3 contains 11 residues.

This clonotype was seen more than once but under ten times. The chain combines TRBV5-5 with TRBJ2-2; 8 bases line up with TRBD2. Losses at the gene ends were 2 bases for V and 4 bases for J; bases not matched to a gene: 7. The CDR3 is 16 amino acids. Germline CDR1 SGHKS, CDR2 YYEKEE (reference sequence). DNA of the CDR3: TGTGCCAGCAGCTTTGTTCCCAGCGGGGGCACCGGGGAGCTGTTTTTT. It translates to CASSFVPSGGTGELFF. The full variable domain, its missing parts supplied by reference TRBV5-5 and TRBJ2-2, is DAGVTQSPTHLIKTRGQQVTLRCSPISGHKSVSWYQQVLGQGPQFIFQYYEKEERGRGNFPDRFSARQFPNYSSELNVNALLLGDSALYLCASSFVPSGGTGELFFGEGSRLTVL.

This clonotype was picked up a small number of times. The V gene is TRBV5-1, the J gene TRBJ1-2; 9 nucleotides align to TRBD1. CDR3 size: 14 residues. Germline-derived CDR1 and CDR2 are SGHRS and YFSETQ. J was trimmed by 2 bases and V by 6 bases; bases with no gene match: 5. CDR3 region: CASNPGTGNYGYTF. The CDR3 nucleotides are TGCGCCAGCAACCCCGGGACAGGGAACTATGGCTACACCTTC.

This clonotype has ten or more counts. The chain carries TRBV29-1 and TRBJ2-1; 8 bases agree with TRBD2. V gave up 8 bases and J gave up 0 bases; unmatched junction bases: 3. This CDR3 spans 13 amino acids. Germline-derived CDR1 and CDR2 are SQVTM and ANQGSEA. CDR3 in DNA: TGCAGCACCGGGACTAGCTCCTACAATGAGCAGTTCTTC. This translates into CSTGTSSYNEQFF.

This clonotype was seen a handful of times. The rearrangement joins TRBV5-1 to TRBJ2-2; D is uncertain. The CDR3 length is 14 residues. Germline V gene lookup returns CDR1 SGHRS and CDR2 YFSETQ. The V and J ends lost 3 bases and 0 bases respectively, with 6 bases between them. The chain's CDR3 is CASSYDTNTGELFF. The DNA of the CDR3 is TGCGCCAGCAGCTATGACACGAACACCGGGGAGCTGTTTTTT.